Listed below are T cell receptor beta chains from one sample, sequenced in a study of blood T cell repertoires in COVID-19. Some clones are missing from TCRdb's copy, which holds only in-frame ones; the method was immunoSEQ multiplex PCR. Here the sample spans more than 85,000 clones, 87% being singletons. What was sequenced was peripheral blood. Receptor source: a human donor in a cohort sampled during active COVID-19. CDR3s include the opening cysteine and the closing phenylalanine or tryptophan. A D gene is named only where the DNA matches it firmly. For some rows the clone size is stated as once, few or many, or as a class when expanded; others skip it.

v_call	j_call	d_call	clone_size	cdr3_nt	cdr3_aa
TRBV7-8	TRBJ2-7	TRBD1	NA	TGTGCCAGCAGCCCACCAGGGACAGGGGGCTACGAGCAGTACTTC	CASSPPGTGGYEQYF
TRBV11-2	TRBJ2-2	NA	NA	TGTGCCAGCAGCTTACAGGGAGGACGCACCGGGGAGCTGTTTTTT	CASSLQGGRTGELFF
TRBV6-6	TRBJ2-5	NA	NA	TGTGCCAGCAGTTACTCAGGACAAGAAGAGACCCAGTACTTC	CASSYSGQEETQYF
TRBV5-1	TRBJ1-1	NA	NA	TGCGCCAGCAGCGGGACGGACAGATACACTGAAGCTTTCTTT	CASSGTDRYTEAFF
TRBV19	TRBJ1-5	NA	NA	TGTGCCAGTTGTAGAGACCCGGGGGGACCCGTTGAACAGCATTTT	CASCRDPGGPVEQHF
TRBV5-5	TRBJ2-5	NA	NA	TGTGCCAGCAGCTTGCCAGGTGTCCAAGAGACCCAGTACTTC	CASSLPGVQETQYF
TRBV3-1/TRBV3-2	TRBJ2-2	NA	NA	TGTGCCAGCAGCCATGGGGGGTCAAACGGGGAGCTGTTTTTT	CASSHGGSNGELFF
TRBV4-1	TRBJ2-7	TRBD2	NA	TGCGCCAGCAGCCAGACTCCTCCGGGACTAGCGGGGTACGAGCAGTACTTC	CASSQTPPGLAGYEQYF
TRBV29-1	TRBJ2-1	TRBD2	NA	TGCAGCGTTGAGGCAACTAGCGGGACAGACTACAATGAGCAGTTCTTC	CSVEATSGTDYNEQFF
TRBV5-1	TRBJ2-1	NA	NA	TGCGCCAGCAGCTTGGAGGCCAGGGACAATGAGCAGTTCTTC	CASSLEARDNEQFF
TRBV5-1	TRBJ1-1	TRBD1	NA	TGCGCCAGCAGCACCACAGGGGACACTGAAGCTTTCTTT	CASSTTGDTEAFF
TRBV5-4	TRBJ2-1	TRBD1	NA	TGTGCCAGCAGCTTGGGCGGGACAGGAGGGGTTAGAATGACTGGGCAGTTCTTC	CASSLGGTGGVRMTGQFF
TRBV5-4	TRBJ2-3	NA	NA	TGTGCCAGCAGCTTGGCAGCGGCTAGCACAGATACGCAGTATTTT	CASSLAAASTDTQYF
TRBV6-2/TRBV6-3	TRBJ1-6	TRBD1	NA	TGTGCCAGCAGTTACTCGCCCCAGGGGGCAGAGAATTCACCCCTCCACTTT	CASSYSPQGAENSPLHF
TRBV6-4	TRBJ2-1	TRBD2	NA	TGTGCCAGCAGTTCTAGCGGTGGGGGCAATGAGCAGTTCTTC	CASSSSGGGNEQFF
TRBV10-2	TRBJ1-6	TRBD1	NA	TGCGCCAGCATCGGACAGGCCAATTCACCCCTCCACTTT	CASIGQANSPLHF
TRBV5-1	TRBJ2-3	TRBD2	NA	TGCGCCAGCAGCTTCGAGATAGCGGGGGGGCCAGTCACAGATACGCAGTATTTT	CASSFEIAGGPVTDTQYF
TRBV5-6	TRBJ2-3	TRBD2	NA	TGTGCCAGCAGCTCCCGGACTAGCGGGTGGGAAAAGGGCACAGATACGCAGTATTTT	CASSSRTSGWEKGTDTQYF
TRBV7-2	TRBJ2-7	NA	few	TGTGCCAGCAGCGAAGGTTGGGGCCCCTCCTACGAGCAGTACTTC	CASSEGWGPSYEQYF
TRBV10-3	TRBJ1-1	TRBD1	few	TGTGCCATCAGAACGGGACAGGGGATGAACACTGAAGCTTTCTTT	CAIRTGQGMNTEAFF
TRBV28	TRBJ2-4	TRBD1	NA	TGTGCCAGCATCCCGGGACAGGGGGCTGGGAACATTCAGTACTTC	CASIPGQGAGNIQYF
TRBV2	TRBJ2-7	TRBD1	NA	TGTGCCAGCAGTAAAGACAGGGACAGGGAGAACCACGAGCAGTACTTC	CASSKDRDRENHEQYF
TRBV7-2	TRBJ2-2	TRBD2	once	TGTGCCAGCAGCTTCAGAAGACTAGCGGGATTATCCGGGGAGCTGTTTTTT	CASSFRRLAGLSGELFF
TRBV30	TRBJ2-3	TRBD1	NA	TGTGCCTGGGAAGGTCGGCTCGGGACAGGGAGCACAGATACGCAGTATTTT	CAWEGRLGTGSTDTQYF
TRBV28	TRBJ2-1	TRBD2	NA	TGTGCCAGCAGGCCACTAGCGGGAGGGCCTTACAATGAGCAGTTCTTC	CASRPLAGGPYNEQFF
TRBV6-2/TRBV6-3	TRBJ2-1	TRBD2	NA	TGTGCCAGCAGTATATTAGCGGGGGGGCTCAATGAGCAGTTCTTC	CASSILAGGLNEQFF
TRBV28	TRBJ1-2	NA	NA	TGTGCCAGCAGTTTCGGGGGGGCGGACTATGGCTACACCTTC	CASSFGGADYGYTF
TRBV5-1	TRBJ2-7	NA	once	TGCGCCAGCAGTCTGCAGGGCCGCGAGCAGTACTTC	CASSLQGREQYF
TRBV2	TRBJ1-4	TRBD1	NA	TGTGCCAGCAGTAGGGGGCCTAATGAAAAACTGTTTTTT	CASSRGPNEKLFF
TRBV19	TRBJ1-1	NA	few	TGTGCCAGTAGTCGTCAGGGAAATGAAGCTTTCTTT	CASSRQGNEAFF
TRBV14	TRBJ2-7	NA	NA	TGTGCCAGCAGCCAAACTTCTACCCGGGGCGAGCAGTACTTC	CASSQTSTRGEQYF
TRBV29-1	TRBJ1-2	NA	NA	TGCAGCGTTGACAGGCCTGACTATGGCTACACCTTC	CSVDRPDYGYTF
TRBV5-1	TRBJ1-1	TRBD1	NA	TGCGCCAGCAGCATACACAGGGGAGTCGAAGCTTTCTTT	CASSIHRGVEAFF
TRBV5-1	TRBJ2-7	TRBD2	few	TGCGCCAGCAGTTCCGGGACTAGCGGCTACGAGCAGTACTTC	CASSSGTSGYEQYF
TRBV10-3	TRBJ1-5	TRBD1	once	TGTGCCATCAGGAGGGGACAGGGACAGCCCCAGCATTTT	CAIRRGQGQPQHF
TRBV29-1	TRBJ2-5	TRBD2	NA	TGCAGCGCATTTAGCGGGAGTCTCGGGACCCAGTACTTC	CSAFSGSLGTQYF
TRBV29-1	TRBJ2-5	NA	once	TGCAGCGTTGCTCCCCCCCTTAGAACCCAGTACTTC	CSVAPPLRTQYF
TRBV5-1	TRBJ1-1	NA	NA	TGCGCCAGCAGACCCCTACTCCAGGGGTTTGGAAACACTGAAGCTTTCTTT	CASRPLLQGFGNTEAFF
TRBV18	TRBJ2-5	TRBD1	NA	TGTGCCAGCTCACCACTTTCCGGGACAGCTCAAGAGACCCAGTACTTC	CASSPLSGTAQETQYF
TRBV27	TRBJ1-1	NA	NA	TGTGCCAGCAGCTCCTGGGGGGAGAACACTGAAGCTTTCTTT	CASSSWGENTEAFF
TRBV7-9	TRBJ2-3	NA	NA	TGTGCCAGCAGCCCAACTAGCACAGATACGCAGTATTTT	CASSPTSTDTQYF
TRBV6-5	TRBJ1-5	NA	few	TGTGCCAGCGGGAGTCAGCCCCAGCATTTT	CASGSQPQHF
TRBV28	TRBJ2-7	TRBD1	NA	TGTGCCAGCAGCCCGACAGGGCTTGCCTACGAGCAGTACTTC	CASSPTGLAYEQYF
TRBV7-6	TRBJ2-1	TRBD2	NA	TGTGCCAGCAGCTTTCTAGCGGGAGTCAATGAGCAGTTCTTC	CASSFLAGVNEQFF
TRBV5-1	TRBJ2-7	TRBD2	NA	TGCGCCAGCAGCTTAGGTCCGGGGACTAGCGAGACCTACGAGCAGTACTTC	CASSLGPGTSETYEQYF
TRBV9	TRBJ2-3	TRBD2	NA	TGTGCCAGCAGCGTGTTGTCTAGCGGGAGTATAGATACGCAGTATTTT	CASSVLSSGSIDTQYF
TRBV10-1	TRBJ1-1	NA	NA	TGCGCCAGCAGTGAGTCTGCGGTAGTGAACACTGAAGCTTTCTTT	CASSESAVVNTEAFF
TRBV15	TRBJ2-7	NA	NA	TGTGCCACCAGCAGCCAACAGGGATTTGAGCAGTACTTC	CATSSQQGFEQYF
TRBV10-3	TRBJ1-5	NA	few	TGTGCCATCAACCCAGATAGCAATCAGCCCCAGCATTTT	CAINPDSNQPQHF
TRBV19	TRBJ1-1	TRBD1	NA	TGTGCCAGTAGTATTTGGGACAGGGGCGACACTGAAGCTTTCTTT	CASSIWDRGDTEAFF
TRBV19	TRBJ2-1	TRBD2	NA	TGTGCCAGTAGAAGACTAGCGGATGGCTCCTACAATGAGCAGTTCTTC	CASRRLADGSYNEQFF
TRBV4-1	TRBJ1-1	NA	NA	TGCGCCAGCAGCCAAGATCAGAGGAATATGAACACTGAAGCTTTCTTT	CASSQDQRNMNTEAFF
TRBV6-1	TRBJ1-1	NA	NA	TGTGCCAGCAGTGACGGCAGGGGCCTTGAAGCTTTCTTT	CASSDGRGLEAFF
TRBV7-2	TRBJ2-4	NA	NA	TGTGCCAGCAGCCGTCAAAACATTCAGTACTTC	CASSRQNIQYF
TRBV4-3	TRBJ2-1	TRBD2	NA	TGCGCCAGCAGCCAAGGGCCTAGCGGAGTCAATGAGCAGTTCTTC	CASSQGPSGVNEQFF
TRBV18	TRBJ1-2	TRBD1	NA	TGTGCCAGCTCTATGGGACAGGGGTTCAACTATGGCTACACCTTC	CASSMGQGFNYGYTF
TRBV7-3	TRBJ1-6	TRBD1	NA	TGTGCCAGCAGCTTGCTAGGACAGGGGAGTTCACCCCTCCACTTT	CASSLLGQGSSPLHF
TRBV19	TRBJ2-5	NA	NA	TGTGCCAGTAGTATTCCCAATAGCGGTTGGGAGACCCAGTACTTC	CASSIPNSGWETQYF
TRBV7-2	TRBJ2-5	TRBD2	NA	TGTGCCAGCAGCCGGACTAGCGGGAGTATGCTAGAGACCCAGTACTTC	CASSRTSGSMLETQYF